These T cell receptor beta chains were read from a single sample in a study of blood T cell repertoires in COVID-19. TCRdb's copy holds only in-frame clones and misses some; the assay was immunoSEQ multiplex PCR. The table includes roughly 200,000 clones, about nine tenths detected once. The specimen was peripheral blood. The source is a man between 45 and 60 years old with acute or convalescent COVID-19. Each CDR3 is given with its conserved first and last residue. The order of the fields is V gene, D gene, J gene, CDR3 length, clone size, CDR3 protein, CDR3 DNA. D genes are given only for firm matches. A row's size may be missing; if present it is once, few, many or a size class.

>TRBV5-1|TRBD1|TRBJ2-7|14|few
CASSPDRGRYEQYF
TGCGCCAGCAGCCCCGACAGGGGTCGGTACGAGCAGTACTTC
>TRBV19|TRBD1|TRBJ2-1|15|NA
CASSITRDRLNEQFF
TGTGCCAGTAGTATCACCCGGGACAGGCTCAATGAGCAGTTCTTC
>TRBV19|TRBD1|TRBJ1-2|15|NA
CASSARDREHHGYTF
TGTGCCAGTAGTGCCCGGGACAGGGAACATCATGGCTACACCTTC
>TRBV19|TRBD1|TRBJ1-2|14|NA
CASIRDRDSYGYTF
TGTGCCAGTATCCGGGACAGGGACTCCTATGGCTACACCTTC
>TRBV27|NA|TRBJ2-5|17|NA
CASSKFSSRGSQETQYF
TGTGCCAGCAGCAAGTTTTCTTCCAGGGGCTCCCAAGAGACCCAGTACTTC
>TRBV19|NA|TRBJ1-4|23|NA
CATSRQPNRDVDSPGQLSEKLFF
TGTGCCACCTCCCGTCAACCCAACCGGGATGTGGATAGTCCCGGGCAGTTGAGTGAAAAACTGTTTTTT
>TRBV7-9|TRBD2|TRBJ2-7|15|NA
CASLYRASGEYEQYF
TGTGCCAGCCTATATCGGGCCAGCGGGGAATACGAGCAGTACTTC
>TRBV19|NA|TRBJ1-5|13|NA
CASSITGNQPQHF
TGTGCCAGTAGTATCACAGGGAATCAGCCCCAGCATTTT
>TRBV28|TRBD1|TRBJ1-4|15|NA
CASSLGQGGDEKLFF
TGTGCCAGCAGTTTAGGACAGGGAGGGGATGAAAAACTGTTTTTT
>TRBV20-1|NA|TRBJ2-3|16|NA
CSASLLALLQSDTQYF
TGCAGTGCTAGTCTCCTAGCGCTACTTCAGTCAGATACGCAGTATTTT
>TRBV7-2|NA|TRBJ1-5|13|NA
CASSLKPNQPQHF
TGTGCCAGCAGCTTAAAGCCAAATCAGCCCCAGCATTTT
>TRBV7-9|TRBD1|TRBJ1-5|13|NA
CASSPGGNQPQHF
TGTGCCAGCAGCCCAGGGGGGAATCAGCCCCAGCATTTT
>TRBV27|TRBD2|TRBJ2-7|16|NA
CASSAGTSGRRGGQYF
TGTGCCAGCAGTGCCGGGACTAGCGGGAGGCGGGGCGGGCAGTACTTC
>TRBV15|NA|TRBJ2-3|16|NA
CATSRAQDYTRDTQYF
TGTGCCACCAGCAGAGCTCAGGACTACACTAGGGATACGCAGTATTTT
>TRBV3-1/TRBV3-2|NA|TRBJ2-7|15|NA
CASSQVPSYSYEQYF
TGTGCCAGCAGCCAAGTTCCTAGTTATTCTTACGAGCAGTACTTC
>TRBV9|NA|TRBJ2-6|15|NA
CASSGVISGANVLTF
TGTGCCAGCAGCGGAGTGATCTCTGGGGCCAACGTCCTGACTTTC
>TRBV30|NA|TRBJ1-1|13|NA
CAWRRPLSTEAFF
TGTGCCTGGAGGAGGCCTCTCAGCACTGAAGCTTTCTTT